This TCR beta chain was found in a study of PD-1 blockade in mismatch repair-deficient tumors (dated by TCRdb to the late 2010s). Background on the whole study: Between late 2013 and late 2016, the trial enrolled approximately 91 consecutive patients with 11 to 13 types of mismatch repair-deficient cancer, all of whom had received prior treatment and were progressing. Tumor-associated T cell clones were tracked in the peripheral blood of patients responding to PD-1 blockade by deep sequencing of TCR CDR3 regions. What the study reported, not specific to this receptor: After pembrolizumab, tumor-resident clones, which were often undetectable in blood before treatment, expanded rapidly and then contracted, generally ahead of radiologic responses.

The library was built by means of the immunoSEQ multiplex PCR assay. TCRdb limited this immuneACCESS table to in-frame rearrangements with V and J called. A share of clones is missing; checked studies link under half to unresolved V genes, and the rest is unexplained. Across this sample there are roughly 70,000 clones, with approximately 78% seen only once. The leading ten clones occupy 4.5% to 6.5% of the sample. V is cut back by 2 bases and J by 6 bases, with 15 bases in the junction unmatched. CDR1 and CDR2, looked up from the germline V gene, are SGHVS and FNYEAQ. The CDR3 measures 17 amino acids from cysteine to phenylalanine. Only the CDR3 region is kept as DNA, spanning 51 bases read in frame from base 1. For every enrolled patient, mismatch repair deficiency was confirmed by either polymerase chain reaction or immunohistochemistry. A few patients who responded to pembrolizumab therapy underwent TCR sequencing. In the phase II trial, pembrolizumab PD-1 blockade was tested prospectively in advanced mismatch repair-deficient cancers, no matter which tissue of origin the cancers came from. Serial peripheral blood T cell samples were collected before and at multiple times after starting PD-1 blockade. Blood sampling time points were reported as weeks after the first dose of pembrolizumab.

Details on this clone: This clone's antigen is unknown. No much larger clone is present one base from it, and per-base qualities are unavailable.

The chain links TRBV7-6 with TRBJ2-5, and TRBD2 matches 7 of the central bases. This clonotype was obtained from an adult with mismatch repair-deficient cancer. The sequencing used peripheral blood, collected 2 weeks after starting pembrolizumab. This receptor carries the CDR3 CASSLLVGGSPGKTQYF. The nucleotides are TGTGCCAGCAGCTTATTGGTTGGCGGGAGTCCCGGGAAGACCCAGTACTTC.